The 24 T cell receptor beta chains given below trace back to one sample, sequenced in a study of Graves' ophthalmopathy and Graves' hyperthyroidism. Amplification of TCR beta CDR3 regions used RNA transcripts. A first-round RT-PCR used HTBI primers, followed by a second-round multiplex PCR. TCRdb redid the calling of the multiplex PCR reads with MiXCR, one entry per CDR3 protein. The table records 360,000 or so distinct CDR3 sequences, about 16% of them present only once. Sequenced sample: peripheral blood. The receptors stem from a woman between 18 and 29 years old with Graves' ophthalmopathy.

This clonotype was counted many times. The chain couples TRBV6-1 to TRBJ2-7; D uncertain. From germline, CDR1 is MNHNS and CDR2 SASEGT. V dropped 0 bases and J dropped 4 bases, with 7 bases sitting between them. This CDR3 has 13 amino acids. The CDR3 loop reads CASSEASDYEQYF. CDR3 nucleotides: TGTGCCAGCAGTGAAGCCTCAGATTACGAGCAGTACTTC.

The sample holds many counts of this clonotype. The chain is built from TRBV6-5 and TRBJ1-5, with no clear D. Trimming took off 6 bases at V and 3 bases at J, with 12 bases between the two ends. This CDR3 is built from 14 residues. In germline, CDR1 is MNHEY, CDR2 SVGAGI. The CDR3: CASRILRDNQPQHF. DNA for the CDR3: TGTGCCAGCAGGATATTGAGGGACAATCAGCCCCAGCATTTT.

This clonotype was seen many times. The chain is built from TRBV29-1 and TRBJ1-1; D is unclear. Trimming shortened V by 6 bases and J by 1 base, and 9 bases separated the two germline ends. The CDR3 spans 12 residues. From germline, CDR1 is SQVTM and CDR2 ANQGSEA. CDR3 sequence reads: CSVQRGNTEAFF. As DNA, the CDR3 is TGCAGCGTCCAGAGAGGGAACACTGAAGCTTTCTTT. Complete variable domain (other parts from reference TRBV29-1 and TRBJ1-1): SAVISQKPSRDICQRGTSLTIQCQVDSQVTMMFWYRQQPGQSLTLIATANQGSEATYESGFVIDKFPISRPNLTFSTLTVSNMSPEDSSIYLCSVQRGNTEAFFGQGTRLTVV.

This clonotype was recorded at least ten times. This chain links TRBV7-3 with TRBJ1-6; no reliable D call. V shed 6 bases and J shed 10 bases, with 16 bases lying between them. The CDR3 extends over 14 amino acids. CDR1 and CDR2 from the germline V gene are SGHTA and FQGTGA. DNA for the CDR3: TGTGCCAGCAGTTTCGGACTTCTCCAATCACCCCTCCACTTT. Its translation: CASSFGLLQSPLHF.

This clonotype appeared many times. The chain carries TRBV20-1 and TRBJ2-5; D not resolved. Trimming cost V 4 bases and J 5 bases, with 8 bases left between them. Germline V gene lookup returns CDR1 DFQATT and CDR2 SNEGSKA (reference sequence). The CDR3 is 11 residues long. The CDR3 bases are TGCAGTGCTAAACTGTCGGAGACCCAGTACTTC. Translation gives CSAKLSETQYF.

This clonotype was found many times. The chain recombines TRBV9 with TRBJ2-7; TRBD1 or TRBD2 may be the D gene (5 bases each). The CDR3 is 13 amino acids. CDR1 and CDR2 (germline): SGDLS, YYNGEE. V gave up 3 bases and J gave up 5 bases, with 12 bases separating them. The CDR3 protein is CASSGQGADEQYF. DNA for the CDR3: TGTGCCAGCAGCGGTCAGGGAGCGGACGAGCAGTACTTC.

In its sample, this clonotype was seen many times. The chain joins TRBV19 to TRBJ1-1, with no clear D. From germline, CDR1 is LNHDA and CDR2 SQIVND (reference sequence). The CDR3 has 12 amino acids. Trimming cost V 4 bases and J 8 bases, with 11 bases left between them. CDR3 coding DNA: TGTGCCAGTAGTAAGATTCGGGAGGAAGCTTTCTTT. This codes for CASSKIREEAFF. Filled out from reference TRBV19 and TRBJ1-1, the complete variable domain reads DGGITQSPKYLFRKEGQNVTLSCEQNLNHDAMYWYRQDPGQGLRLIYYSQIVNDFQKGDIAEGYSVSREKKESFPLTVTSAQKNPTAFYLCASSKIREEAFFGQGTRLTVV.

This clonotype was detected many times. The genes are TRBV10-3 and TRBJ1-2; 10 bases line up with TRBD1. Germline CDR1 ENHRY, CDR2 SYGVKD. This CDR3 region has 14 residues. V lost 6 bases, J lost 4 bases, and 5 bases stayed unmatched. CDR3 residues: CAISMGQGLYGYTF. The DNA of the CDR3 is TGTGCCATCAGCATGGGACAGGGGCTCTATGGCTACACCTTC.

This clonotype has ten or more counts. The V call is TRBV12-3 or TRBV12-4, the J call TRBJ1-3; 8 bases map to TRBD1. The CDR3 has 14 residues. The ends lost 5 bases at V and 4 bases at J; junction bases unmatched: 4. The CDR3 DNA reads TGTGCCAGCAGTACTGGACAGGGAGGAAACACCATATATTTT. Amino acids: CASSTGQGGNTIYF.

This clonotype came up many times. The J gene is TRBJ2-7, the V gene TRBV27, with 8 nucleotides matching TRBD2. Looked up from germline, CDR1 is MNHEY and CDR2 is SMNVEV (reference sequence). The CDR3 consists of 18 residues. After removal of 8 bases from V and 0 bases from J, the junction contained 18 bases not matched to a gene. The CDR3 DNA follows: TGTGCCAGCGGTCTAGCGGGTTCGATAAAGAGAGGCTCCTACGAGCAGTACTTC. It yields the protein CASGLAGSIKRGSYEQYF.

This clonotype occurred many times. This chain joins TRBV30 and TRBJ1-3; D not resolved. This CDR3 is built from 16 residues. Trimming left V 1 base short and J 4 bases short, with 17 bases between. In germline, CDR1 is GTSNPN, CDR2 SVGIG (reference sequence). CDR3 sequence reads: CAWSAHRAETGNTIYF. The CDR3 DNA reads TGTGCCTGGAGTGCTCACCGGGCCGAGACGGGAAACACCATATATTTT.

CDR3 in DNA: TGTGCCAGCAGCACAGGACAGGCCTCCCAAGAGACCCAGTACTTC. Its translation is CASSTGQASQETQYF. V and J are TRBV28 and TRBJ2-5; 7 nucleotides match TRBD1. The CDR3 runs 15 residues. Germline V gene data show CDR1 as MDHEN and CDR2 as SYDVKM. Trimming took 6 bases from V and 1 from J; bases not matched to a gene: 8.

This clonotype has at least ten counts. The chain has TRBV6-2 or TRBV6-3 and TRBJ2-2; 9 positions agree with TRBD1. This CDR3 contains 18 residues. Germline CDR1 and CDR2: MNHEY and SVGEGT. The junction had 13 bases not matched to a gene; V was cut back by 6 bases and J by 2 bases. CDR3 sequence reads: CASSQPPGQGKNTGELFF. CDR3 nucleotides: TGTGCCAGCAGCCAACCTCCGGGACAGGGTAAAAACACCGGGGAGCTGTTTTTT.

The V and J genes are TRBV20-1 and TRBJ2-7; 7 bases match TRBD2. The CDR3 totals 13 residues. Losses at the gene ends were 6 bases for V and 3 bases for J; bases not matched to a gene: 8. Germline CDR1 and CDR2: DFQATT and SNEGSKA (reference sequence). CDR3 region: CSAPRGGSYEQYF. CDR3 bases: TGCAGTGCCCCCCGAGGCGGGAGCTACGAGCAGTACTTC.

This clonotype was picked up many times. J is TRBJ1-1 and V is TRBV20-1; 7 bases map to TRBD1. V lost 0 bases, J lost 1 base, and 8 bases stayed unmatched. The CDR3 totals 16 residues. Germline loops: CDR1 DFQATT, CDR2 SNEGSKA (reference sequence). CDR3 loop: CSARDPRQGANTEAFF. DNA for the CDR3: TGCAGTGCTAGAGACCCACGACAGGGAGCGAACACTGAAGCTTTCTTT.

This clonotype was observed many times. The rearrangement links TRBV2 to TRBJ2-7, with unresolved D. V gave up 4 bases and J gave up 7 bases, with 17 bases separating them. CDR1 SNHLY and CDR2 FYNNEI come from the germline V gene. The length of the CDR3 is 14 residues. For the CDR3, the DNA is TGTGCCAGCAGTGTCTATCAGGTTCTACGGGAGCAGTACTTC. Translating it yields CASSVYQVLREQYF.

V is TRBV12-3 or TRBV12-4 and J is TRBJ1-1; D not resolved. This CDR3 has 13 amino acids. Trimming pared 5 bases from V and 7 bases from J, leaving 14 bases between. Here the CDR3 DNA reads TGTGCCAGCAGTCGGGGTCTCGGGGTTGAAGCTTTCTTT. This sequence encodes CASSRGLGVEAFF.

The table lists this clonotype with many counts. This chain connects TRBV6-1 to TRBJ1-1; D possibly corresponds to TRBD1 (5 bases). Trimming left V 9 bases short and J 1 base short, with 15 bases between. Per germline, CDR1 MNHNS and CDR2 SASEGT. The CDR3 is made up of 14 amino acids. The CDR3 coding sequence is TGTGCCAGAAGCCTACCCGGACAGAACACTGAAGCTTTCTTT. Its protein is CARSLPGQNTEAFF.

V gene TRBV7-8 combines with J gene TRBJ2-5; TRBD2 might be the D (7 bases). The CDR3 is 14 residues long. V was shortened by 7 bases and J by 4 bases, with 16 bases between the two germline ends. Germline loops: CDR1 SGHVS, CDR2 FQNEAQ. The CDR3 nucleotides read TGTGCCAGCATCGCCGGCGGGGGCGCAGAGACCCAGTACTTC. It encodes CASIAGGGAETQYF.

The rearrangement links TRBV6-1 to TRBJ1-5; tentatively, D is TRBD1 (5 bases). The CDR3 contains 15 residues. Germline CDR1 and CDR2: MNHNS and SASEGT. Trimming left V 2 bases short and J 6 bases short, with 14 bases between. Here the CDR3 DNA reads TGTGCCAGCAGTGAATGGGGGGAATCGAGTCAGCCCCAGCATTTT. Translation gives CASSEWGESSQPQHF.

This clonotype has a count of ten or more. V and J are TRBV12-3 or TRBV12-4 and TRBJ2-5, with D possibly matching TRBD2 (5 bases). This CDR3 has 16 residues. V gave up 5 bases and J gave up 7 bases, with 23 bases separating them. The CDR3 here is CASSSRTGEWIGTQYF. CDR3 sequence (DNA): TGTGCCAGCAGTAGCCGAACCGGGGAATGGATTGGGACCCAGTACTTC.

This clonotype was recorded at least ten times. This chain connects TRBV6-1 to TRBJ1-2; the D gene is possibly TRBD1 (5 bases). Trimming removed 3 bases at V and 4 bases at J, with 12 bases between. The CDR3 contains 14 residues. Germline V gene data show CDR1 as MNHNS and CDR2 as SASEGT. CDR3: CASSDPGGTYGYTF. The DNA for the CDR3 is TGTGCCAGCAGTGACCCGGGGGGGACCTATGGCTACACCTTC.

Many counts were recorded for this clonotype. The V call is TRBV30, the J call TRBJ1-1; 7 bases are a match to TRBD1. J gave up 1 base and V 2 bases, and 7 bases lay outside the gene matches. The CDR3 runs to 15 residues. In germline, CDR1 is GTSNPN, CDR2 SVGIG (reference sequence). The CDR3: CAWSSTGTANTEAFF. The CDR3 DNA follows: TGTGCCTGGAGTTCAACCGGGACAGCGAACACTGAAGCTTTCTTT. The variable domain in full, with the rest retrieved from reference TRBV30 and TRBJ1-1, is SQTIHQWPATLVQPVGSPLSLECTVEGTSNPNLYWYRQAAGRGLQLLFYSVGIGQISSEVPQNLSASRPQDRQFILSSKKLLLSDSGFYLCAWSSTGTANTEAFFGQGTRLTVV.

This clonotype came up many times. J is TRBJ1-2 and V is TRBV12-5; possibly TRBD1 for D (5 bases). The CDR3 spans 14 residues. The V end lost 7 bases, the J end lost 8 bases, and 20 bases lay between the germline ends. CDR1 and CDR2 from the germline V gene are LGHNT and FRNRAP. The CDR3 DNA is TGTGCTAGTGCCACCCTCGGGGGAGTCAGCGGCTACACCTTC. Translation gives CASATLGGVSGYTF.